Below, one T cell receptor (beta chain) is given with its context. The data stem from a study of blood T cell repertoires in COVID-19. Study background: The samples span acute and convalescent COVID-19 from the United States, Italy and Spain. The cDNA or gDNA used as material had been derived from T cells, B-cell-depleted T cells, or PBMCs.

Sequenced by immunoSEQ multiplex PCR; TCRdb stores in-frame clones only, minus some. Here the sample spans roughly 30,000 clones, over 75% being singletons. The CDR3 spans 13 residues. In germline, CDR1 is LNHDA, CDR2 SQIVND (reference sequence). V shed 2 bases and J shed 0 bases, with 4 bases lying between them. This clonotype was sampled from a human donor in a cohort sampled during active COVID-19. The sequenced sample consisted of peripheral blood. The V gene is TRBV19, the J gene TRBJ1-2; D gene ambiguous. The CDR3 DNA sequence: TGTGCCAGTAGTATATCTCCTAACTATGGCTACACCTTC. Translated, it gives CASSISPNYGYTF.